These 24 T cell receptor beta chains were sequenced from one sample in a study of human T cells and chemical hapten exposure. TCRdb itself ran the RACE reads through MiXCR, one entry per CDR3 protein. The table lists 75,000 to 90,000 distinct CDR3 sequences, roughly 7.6% of them singletons, with roughly 1.5% in the top ten. Time point in this sample: patch test 1, 2 weeks after DPC sensitization. The treatment: therapeutic diphenylcyclopropenone sensitization with weekly scalp DPC. Source: whole blood, taken in connection with sensitization to the hapten diphenylcyclopropenone (DPC). The receptors were sampled from a woman aged 25-40 years with alopecia areata. Some clones in this sample may be carry-over from other donors' samples.

This clonotype was detected ten times or more. V and J are TRBV6-5 and TRBJ1-5; the D is unclear. Germline V gene lookup returns CDR1 MNHEY and CDR2 SVGAGI. Trimming cost V 4 bases and J 1 base, with 5 bases left between them. This CDR3 region has 13 residues. The CDR3 DNA follows: TGTGCCAGCAGTTCGACGAGCAATCAGCCCCAGCATTTT. Residues: CASSSTSNQPQHF.

This clonotype was recorded at least ten times. J is TRBJ2-3 and V is TRBV20-1; 7 positions match TRBD1. The CDR3 is made up of 12 amino acids. V shed 7 bases, J shed 4 bases, and the junction held 5 bases outside the gene matches. Germline CDR1 reads DFQATT; CDR2 reads SNEGSKA (reference sequence). CDR3 sequence reads: CSGQGEADTQYF. DNA for the CDR3: TGCAGTGGACAGGGAGAAGCAGATACGCAGTATTTT.

This clonotype was counted many times. The V call is TRBV29-1, the J call TRBJ2-2; no reliable D call. With 4 bases removed from V and 6 bases from J, the gap between germline ends came to 9 bases. This CDR3 contains 12 residues. Germline V gene data show CDR1 as SQVTM and CDR2 as ANQGSEA. The CDR3 DNA reads as TGCAGCGTTGGAGTGGGGTCCGGGGAGCTGTTTTTT. It codes for CSVGVGSGELFF.

This clonotype was observed at least ten times. This chain uses TRBV20-1 with TRBJ2-2; 8 bases are a match to TRBD1. Trimming removed 0 bases from V and 3 bases from J; junction bases left unmatched: 9. The CDR3 is 17 amino acids. CDR1 is DFQATT and CDR2 is SNEGSKA in the germline V gene (reference sequence). The CDR3 loop is CSARDLRSGGHTGELFF. CDR3 sequence (DNA): TGCAGTGCTAGAGATCTCCGCTCAGGGGGCCACACCGGGGAGCTGTTTTTT.

This clonotype was recorded at least ten times. One end of the junction fails to match germline, which may point to a read error. The rearrangement joins TRBV20-1 to TRBJ2-5, with TRBD2 matching 7 bases. The CDR3 has 14 residues. The germline V gene has CDR1 DFQATT and CDR2 SNEGSKA (reference sequence). For the CDR3, the DNA is TGCAGTGCCAGAGGGCGTCGGGGGGAAGAGACCCAGTACTTC. Translation: CSARGRRGEETQYF.

A note on this clonotype: This could be a read error, since a much larger clone is one nucleotide away. The CDR3 region has the DNA TGTGCCTGGAGTGGACCCGGGGCCAGGACTCAGCCCCAGCATTTT. Translation: CAWSGPGARTQPQHF. The rearrangement uses TRBV30 and TRBJ1-5; possible D gene TRBD1, 5 bases. Germline V lookup: CDR1 GTSNPN, CDR2 SVGIG (reference sequence). Trimming took off 1 base at V and 6 bases at J, with 16 bases between the two ends. The CDR3 extends over 15 amino acids.

The genes are TRBV14 and TRBJ1-2; D might be TRBD1 (5 bases). The germline CDR1 and CDR2 sequences are SGHDN and FVKESK. The CDR3 covers 14 residues. V was shortened by 4 bases and J by 6 bases, with 15 bases between the two germline ends. The CDR3 loop is CASSPWGRFDGYTF. The CDR3, as DNA: TGTGCCAGCAGCCCATGGGGCAGATTCGATGGCTACACCTTC.

In regard to this clonotype: A much larger clone is a single base away; this may be a read error. The J gene is TRBJ2-1, the V gene TRBV5-1; D is perhaps TRBD1 (5 bases). The germline V gene has CDR1 SGHRS and CDR2 YFSETQ. This CDR3 spans 15 amino acids. CDR3 in DNA: TGCGTCAGCAGCCAAGACAGAACCTCCTACAATGAGCAGTTCTTC. Encoded protein: CVSSQDRTSYNEQFF.

This clonotype was seen a few times. The V call is TRBV5-6, the J call TRBJ1-4, with D maybe TRBD1 (6 bases). V gave up 2 bases and J gave up 10 bases, with 15 bases separating them. Germline V gene sequence: CDR1 SGHDT, CDR2 YYEEEE. The CDR3 has 14 residues. CDR3 in amino acids: CASSFRRGLGKLFF. The CDR3 DNA sequence: TGTGCCAGCAGCTTCCGGCGGGGGCTCGGAAAACTGTTTTTT.

This clonotype was seen many times. The chain uses TRBV11-3 and TRBJ2-2; the match to TRBD2 covers 10 bases. CDR1 is SGHNT, CDR2 YENEEA, per germline. Germline trimming cut 2 bases from V and 2 bases from J; bases unmatched to any gene: 8. CDR3 length equals 18 residues. The CDR3 DNA reads TGTGCCAGCAGCTTATTCCTAGCGGGGGCCTCAAACACCGGGGAGCTGTTTTTT. The encoded protein is CASSLFLAGASNTGELFF. Filled out from reference TRBV11-3 and TRBJ2-2, the complete variable domain reads EAGVVQSPRYKIIEKKQPVAFWCNPISGHNTLYWYLQNLGQGPELLIRYENEEAVDDSQLPKDRFSAERLKGVDSTLKIQPAELGDSAVYLCASSLFLAGASNTGELFFGEGSRLTVL.

At least ten counts were recorded for this clonotype. The chain couples TRBV10-3 to TRBJ1-2; 9 nucleotides match TRBD1. The germline CDR1 and CDR2 sequences are ENHRY and SYGVKD. V was pared by 7 bases and J by 6 bases, with 3 bases of the junction left unmatched. This CDR3 contains 12 residues. CDR3 nucleotide sequence: TGTGCCATCACCGGGACAGGGAATGGCTACACCTTC. Translated: CAITGTGNGYTF.

J is TRBJ2-3 and V is TRBV7-9; 7 nucleotides line up with TRBD1. V was clipped by 3 bases and J by 0 bases; unmatched bases: 6. The CDR3 loop spans 16 amino acids. CDR1 and CDR2 from the germline V gene are SEHNR and FQNEAQ (reference sequence). This CDR3 is CASSFPGTESTDTQYF. The CDR3 coding sequence is TGTGCCAGCAGCTTTCCCGGGACAGAGAGCACAGATACGCAGTATTTT.

A remark on this clonotype: This may arise from a read error, as a much more abundant clone is one base away. The chain carries TRBV3-1 and TRBJ1-2, with 9 bases lining up with TRBD1. This CDR3 is built from 16 residues. Germline lookup yields CDR1 LGHDT and CDR2 YNNKEL (reference sequence). CDR3 sequence (DNA): TGTGCCAGCAGCCAGCCCGGGACAGGGCCTAACTATGACTACACCTTC. As protein: CASSQPGTGPNYDYTF.

The V call is TRBV7-2, the J call TRBJ1-5; TRBD1 aligns across 10 bases. The ends lost 1 base at V and 4 bases at J; junction bases unmatched: 1. Germline V gives CDR1 SGHTA, CDR2 FQGNSA. This CDR3 has 15 residues. In nucleotides, the CDR3 is TGTGCCAGCAGCTTAGGGACAGGGGGTAATCAGCCCCAGCATTTT. Translation gives CASSLGTGGNQPQHF.

This clonotype was observed at least ten times. The V gene is TRBV30, the J gene TRBJ2-7, with D perhaps matching TRBD2 (6 bases). Trimming removed 0 bases from V and 4 bases from J, with 22 bases in between. The CDR3 runs 17 residues. The germline gives CDR1 GTSNPN, CDR2 SVGIG (reference sequence). The CDR3 here is CAWSVDWLARGGYEQYF. For the CDR3, the DNA is TGTGCCTGGAGTGTAGACTGGTTGGCCCGAGGAGGGTACGAGCAGTACTTC.

This clonotype was seen a handful of times. The rearrangement uses TRBV5-1 and TRBJ1-1; D is perhaps TRBD1 (5 bases). The CDR3 is 16 amino acids. V lost 3 bases, J lost 1 base, and 16 bases lay in between. CDR1 and CDR2 (germline): SGHRS, YFSETQ. Written as DNA, the CDR3 is TGCGCCAGCAGCTCCACACCAGGTGGACAGAACACTGAAGCTTTCTTT. As protein: CASSSTPGGQNTEAFF. The full variable domain, completed using reference TRBV5-1 and TRBJ1-1, is KAGVTQTPRYLIKTRGQQVTLSCSPISGHRSVSWYQQTPGQGLQFLFEYFSETQRNKGNFPGRFSGRQFSNSRSEMNVSTLELGDSALYLCASSSTPGGQNTEAFFGQGTRLTVV.

The chain couples TRBV30 to TRBJ2-7; 9 nucleotides align to TRBD1. Germline V gene data show CDR1 as GTSNPN and CDR2 as SVGIG (reference sequence). This CDR3 region has 14 residues. Germline trimming cut 2 bases from V and 1 base from J; bases unmatched to any gene: 3. The CDR3 spells CAWSRGTGSYEQYF. The DNA of the CDR3 is TGTGCCTGGAGTAGAGGGACAGGGTCCTACGAGCAGTACTTC.

The rearrangement joins TRBV3-1 to TRBJ1-2; 8 bases are shared with TRBD1. CDR3 size: 15 residues. From germline, CDR1 is LGHDT and CDR2 YNNKEL (reference sequence). The V gene end was trimmed by 5 bases and the J gene end by 4 bases; junction bases not matched to a gene: 9. CDR3 nucleotides: TGTGCCAGCAGCGGGGGGACAGGTCGCGGCTATGGCTACACCTTC. Protein: CASSGGTGRGYGYTF.

This chain links TRBV19 with TRBJ1-2; 7 bases match TRBD1. From germline, CDR1 is LNHDA and CDR2 SQIVND (reference sequence). There are 17 residues in the CDR3. Unmatched junction bases numbered 11, after V lost 0 bases and J lost 4 bases. DNA of the CDR3: TGTGCCAGTAGTATAGATCGGAGGGACAGTGGCATCTATGGCTACACCTTC. Amino acids: CASSIDRRDSGIYGYTF.

This chain joins TRBV14 and TRBJ1-1, with D unresolved. The germline CDR1 and CDR2 sequences are SGHDN and FVKESK. V was clipped by 4 bases and J by 5 bases, with 11 bases between them. The CDR3 covers 13 residues. CDR3 sequence (DNA): TGTGCCAGCAGCCTTCAGTGGGGTACTGAAGCTTTCTTT. The encoded protein is CASSLQWGTEAFF.

This clonotype was found many times. The chain couples TRBV7-2 to TRBJ2-3; 7 bases fit TRBD1. Germline CDR1 is SGHTA and CDR2 is FQGNSA. This CDR3 has 15 residues. The J segment lost 3 bases and the V segment lost 5 bases, leaving 8 bases of the junction unmatched. The CDR3 region is CASSSRDRNTDTQYF. CDR3 DNA: TGTGCCAGCAGCAGTCGGGACAGAAATACAGATACGCAGTATTTT.

The rearrangement links TRBV10-3 to TRBJ2-1, with D perhaps matching TRBD2 (5 bases). Germline V lookup: CDR1 ENHRY, CDR2 SYGVKD. The CDR3 spans 16 residues. V was pared by 7 bases and J by 0 bases, with 16 bases between. CDR3 DNA: TGTGCCATCACTCCCCGGGGAAACGGCTCCTACAATGAGCAGTTCTTC. This encodes CAITPRGNGSYNEQFF.

This clonotype was counted only a few times. The rearrangement links TRBV20-1 to TRBJ2-5; the D is unclear. The CDR3 spans 12 residues. The V gene lost 3 bases and the J gene lost 5 bases, with 10 bases spanning the gap. The V gene's germline CDR1 is DFQATT and CDR2 SNEGSKA (reference sequence). CDR3 amino acids: CSASASSETQYF. The CDR3, as DNA: TGCAGTGCTAGTGCCAGCAGCGAGACCCAGTACTTC.

Many counts were recorded for this clonotype. The V call is TRBV6-5, the J call TRBJ2-2, with D perhaps matching TRBD2 (6 bases). V lost 7 bases, J lost 3 bases, and 12 bases lay in between. The CDR3 totals 14 residues. Germline V lookup: CDR1 MNHEY, CDR2 SVGAGI. The CDR3 nucleotides are TGTGCCAGCAAGGGGAGCGGGTACACCGGGGAGCTGTTTTTT. Amino acids: CASKGSGYTGELFF.